The present TCR beta chain was sequenced within a study of T cell repertoires in cytomegalovirus infection. Study at large: Through public TCR beta signatures, both CMV infection and matching HLA type were indicated.

The sample holds many counts of this clonotype. The antigen remains unidentified. Study observations and caveats: CMV-specific TCR beta clonotypes restricted by HLA-C were the ones dominating the ex vivo response. Cumulated frequencies of public TCR beta families served to identify carriers of CMV plus the relevant HLA.

TCRdb re-called the reads through MiXCR, storing one row per CDR3 protein. The table lists around 170,000 distinct CDR3 sequences, approximately 15% of them singletons. CDR3 size: 12 residues. Trimming pared 5 bases from V and 6 bases from J, leaving 10 bases between. The chain recombines TRBV12-3 or TRBV12-4 with TRBJ1-2; D is unresolved. Sequenced sample: PBMCs. This receptor was identified in a human donor in good health (CMV status not recorded). Some clones in this sample may be carry-over from other donors' samples. CDR3 loop: CASSPRFDGYTF. DNA of the CDR3: TGTGCCAGCAGTCCCCGGTTTGATGGCTACACCTTC.